Listed below are T cell receptor beta chains from one sample, sequenced in a study of early T cells in non-severe SARS-CoV-2 infection. TCRdb reprocessed the 5' RACE reads via MiXCR and lists one record per CDR3 protein. The table has fewer than 130,000 distinct CDR3 sequences, approximately 12% seen once. Material: whole blood, obtained at baseline. The receptors stem from an adult who was a healthcare worker with PCR-confirmed SARS-CoV-2 infection or an uninfected control (not recorded which). Each CDR3 is given with its conserved first and last residue. D genes are given only for firm matches. Only some rows state a clone size, as once, few, many or a class for expanded clones.

TRBJ1-5	few	TRBV20-1	-	CSARNRDPYQPQHF	TGCAGTGCGCGGAACCGGGACCCCTATCAGCCCCAGCATTTT
TRBJ1-3	-	TRBV5-5	-	CASSLAGAGNTIYF	TGTGCCAGCAGCTTGGCTGGGGCTGGAAACACCATATATTTT
TRBJ2-7	-	TRBV20-1	TRBD1	CSAGTGSYEQYF	TGCAGTGCCGGGACAGGGAGCTACGAGCAGTACTTC
TRBJ1-2	few	TRBV28	TRBD1	CASSFGGQVDYGYTF	TGTGCCAGCAGTTTTGGGGGACAGGTGGACTATGGCTACACCTTC
TRBJ2-1	few	TRBV5-1	-	CASSLEARYNEQFF	TGCGCCAGCAGCTTGGAAGCTAGGTACAATGAGCAGTTCTTC
TRBJ1-2	many	TRBV28	-	CASTVGGQYGYTF	TGTGCCAGCACCGTCGGCGGACAGTATGGCTACACCTTC
TRBJ2-2	-	TRBV30	TRBD2	CAWTLRGTRNTGELFF	TGTGCCTGGACCCTCCGAGGGACTAGGAACACCGGGGAGCTGTTTTTT
TRBJ2-3	-	TRBV5-1	-	CASSLVGDSTDTQYF	TGCGCCAGCAGCTTGGTTGGGGACAGCACAGATACGCAGTATTTT
TRBJ2-2	-	TRBV20-1	-	CSARLAGRNTGELFF	TGCAGTGCTAGGTTAGCCGGCAGAAACACCGGGGAGCTGTTTTTT
TRBJ1-2	many	TRBV6-5	TRBD1	CASSSGQGNYGYTF	TGTGCCAGCAGTTCCGGACAGGGAAACTATGGCTACACCTTC
TRBJ1-2	many	TRBV28	-	CASSLPGLRNYGYTF	TGTGCCAGCAGTTTACCGGGACTCAGAAATTATGGCTACACCTTC
TRBJ2-7	many	TRBV6-6	-	CASVGGIGEQYF	TGTGCCAGCGTTGGAGGGATTGGGGAGCAGTACTTC
TRBJ1-2	few	TRBV28	-	CASSGLYGYTF	TGTGCCAGCTCGGGACTCTATGGCTACACCTTC
TRBJ1-1	medium-sized	TRBV2	-	CASSYDTEAFF	TGTGCCAGCAGTTACGACACTGAAGCTTTCTTT
TRBJ2-1	-	TRBV27	TRBD2	CASSTTRGGNEQFF	TGTGCCAGCAGTACCACTAGGGGAGGGAATGAGCAGTTCTTC
TRBJ2-5	-	TRBV4-2	-	CASSSRIEGQETQYF	TGTGCCAGCAGCTCCCGAATTGAGGGGCAAGAGACCCAGTACTTC
TRBJ2-2	-	TRBV12-3/TRBV12-4	-	CASSLVSPELFF	TGTGCCAGCAGTTTAGTGAGTCCGGAGCTGTTTTTT
TRBJ2-1	few	TRBV9	-	CASSVAVGGVDNEQFF	TGTGCCAGCAGCGTAGCGGTAGGGGGGGTCGACAATGAGCAGTTCTTC
TRBJ1-1	-	TRBV29-1	-	CSVEINTEAFF	TGCAGCGTTGAAATCAACACTGAAGCTTTCTTT
TRBJ2-3	few	TRBV5-1	TRBD2	CASRTSGGVDTQYF	TGCGCCAGCAGGACTAGCGGGGGTGTAGATACGCAGTATTTT
TRBJ1-4	few	TRBV19	-	CASSIFRDEKLFF	TGTGCCAGTAGTATCTTCAGGGATGAAAAACTGTTTTTT
TRBJ1-1	few	TRBV20-1	-	CSALRQEALTEAFF	TGCAGTGCTTTGCGACAGGAGGCCTTGACTGAAGCTTTCTTT
TRBJ2-1	-	TRBV5-1	TRBD2	CASSFGASGLSYNEQFF	TGCGCCAGCAGCTTTGGGGCTAGCGGTCTTTCCTACAATGAGCAGTTCTTC
TRBJ1-6	-	TRBV4-1	-	CASSQEGLDNSPLHF	TGCGCCAGCAGCCAAGAAGGCCTGGATAATTCACCCCTCCACTTT
TRBJ1-6	-	TRBV2	-	CASSARPPSDSPLHF	TGTGCCAGCAGTGCTCGACCTCCTTCGGATTCACCCCTCCACTTT
TRBJ1-1	-	TRBV20-1	-	CSARDEPGPSTEAFF	TGCAGTGCTAGAGATGAACCGGGACCGAGCACTGAAGCTTTCTTT
TRBJ2-1	-	TRBV6-2/TRBV6-3	TRBD2	CASSRSGRAGGEQFF	TGTGCCAGCAGTCGTAGCGGGAGGGCCGGAGGTGAGCAGTTCTTC
TRBJ1-5	-	TRBV5-8	-	CASSRAVGQPQHF	TGTGCCAGCAGCAGGGCAGTTGGGCAGCCCCAGCATTTT
TRBJ1-3	-	TRBV28	-	CASSITGTGNTIYF	TGTGCCAGCAGTATTACAGGGACTGGAAACACCATATATTTT
TRBJ2-1	many	TRBV7-3	TRBD2	CASSPTLAGGNNEQFF	TGTGCCAGCAGCCCGACCCTAGCGGGAGGAAACAATGAGCAGTTCTTC
TRBJ1-1	few	TRBV28	-	CASSLVGDPEAFF	TGTGCCAGCAGTTTGGTCGGGGACCCTGAAGCTTTCTTT
TRBJ1-1	many	TRBV12-3/TRBV12-4	-	CASSFGAATEAFF	TGTGCCAGCAGTTTCGGGGCAGCGACTGAAGCTTTCTTT
TRBJ2-3	-	TRBV5-1	-	CASSSAWGSRTDTQYF	TGCGCCAGCAGCTCAGCCTGGGGTAGCCGCACAGATACGCAGTATTTT
TRBJ2-3	few	TRBV6-2/TRBV6-3	-	CASSYLGRDTQYF	TGTGCCAGCAGTTATCTCGGGCGAGATACGCAGTATTTT
TRBJ2-7	few	TRBV5-1	-	CASSPGYISSYEQYF	TGCGCCAGCAGCCCGGGATACATCAGCTCCTACGAGCAGTACTTC
TRBJ2-1	-	TRBV12-3/TRBV12-4	TRBD2	CASRGGSHSSYNEQFF	TGTGCCAGCCGCGGCGGGAGCCACAGCTCCTACAATGAGCAGTTCTTC
TRBJ2-1	-	TRBV5-6	-	CASSLGLEFHEQFF	TGTGCCAGCAGCTTGGGACTAGAATTCCATGAGCAGTTCTTC
TRBJ2-7	few	TRBV29-1	-	CSVEGLGTSSYEQYF	TGCAGCGTTGAAGGCCTTGGGACATCCTCCTACGAGCAGTACTTC
TRBJ1-4	-	TRBV2	-	CASSPQGEKLFF	TGTGCCAGCAGCCCCCAGGGTGAAAAACTGTTTTTT
TRBJ2-7	many	TRBV7-2	-	CASSPLLGQYF	TGTGCCAGCAGCCCCCTTTTAGGGCAGTACTTC
TRBJ2-5	-	TRBV6-5	-	CASSYGGASETQYF	TGTGCCAGCAGTTACGGTGGTGCCTCAGAGACCCAGTACTTC
TRBJ2-7	-	TRBV30	-	CAYKGISYEQYF	TGTGCCTACAAAGGGATCTCCTACGAGCAGTACTTC
TRBJ2-7	once	TRBV28	-	CASSLFSAGSDEQYF	TGTGCCAGCAGTTTATTCTCGGCAGGGAGTGACGAGCAGTACTTC
TRBJ2-1	-	TRBV29-1	TRBD1	CSVFTGGYNEQFF	TGCAGCGTTTTTACAGGGGGGTACAATGAGCAGTTCTTC
TRBJ2-1	many	TRBV3-1	-	CASSPQGNEQFF	TGTGCCAGCAGCCCCCAGGGCAATGAGCAGTTCTTC
TRBJ2-7	many	TRBV12-3/TRBV12-4	-	CASSLKGGEIYEQYF	TGTGCCAGCAGTTTAAAAGGGGGGGAGATCTACGAGCAGTACTTC
TRBJ2-1	few	TRBV5-1	-	CASSLRGPGNEQFF	TGCGCCAGCAGCTTGCGGGGGCCGGGGAATGAGCAGTTCTTC
TRBJ1-2	-	TRBV29-1	TRBD1	CSVERTGDINYGYTF	TGCAGCGTTGAGAGGACAGGAGATATCAACTATGGCTACACCTTC
TRBJ1-1	few	TRBV11-2	-	CASSPHGYTEAFF	TGTGCCAGCAGCCCACACGGGTACACTGAAGCTTTCTTT
TRBJ1-2	many	TRBV29-1	-	CIAMGDYGYTF	TGCATAGCGATGGGGGACTATGGCTACACCTTC
TRBJ1-4	many	TRBV5-1	TRBD1	CASSPSGTATNEKLFF	TGCGCCAGCAGCCCCTCCGGGACAGCAACTAATGAAAAACTGTTTTTT
TRBJ2-7	few	TRBV20-1	-	CSARGGRAPLYEQYF	TGCAGTGCTAGAGGTGGTAGGGCCCCCCTTTACGAGCAGTACTTC
TRBJ2-7	few	TRBV7-2	-	CASSLVAHEQYF	TGTGCCAGCAGCTTAGTGGCCCACGAGCAGTACTTC
TRBJ2-3	-	TRBV5-1	TRBD1	CASSLTGTEKRYTDTQYF	TGCGCCAGCAGCTTGACCGGGACAGAGAAGAGGTACACAGATACGCAGTATTTT
TRBJ2-3	few	TRBV20-1	-	CSARDASSTDTQYF	TGCAGTGCTAGAGACGCCAGTAGCACAGATACGCAGTATTTT
TRBJ1-5	many	TRBV7-2	-	CASSSAHTGIQPQHF	TGTGCCAGCAGCTCAGCACATACCGGGATCCAGCCCCAGCATTTT
TRBJ2-7	-	TRBV29-1	TRBD2	CSYLLVGGRQAYNEQYF	TGCAGCTACCTTTTAGTCGGCGGGAGGCAAGCCTACAATGAGCAGTACTTC
TRBJ1-1	many	TRBV7-2	-	CASSSPAGAHTEAFF	TGTGCCAGCAGCTCACCGGCGGGGGCACACACTGAAGCTTTCTTT
TRBJ2-7	-	TRBV10-2	-	CASSERPAHEQYF	TGCGCCAGCAGTGAGCGGCCGGCCCACGAGCAGTACTTC